Below, 11 T cell receptor beta chains from the same sample are listed, as sequenced in a study of tumor-infiltrating lymphocytes in primary liver carcinoma. TCR beta cDNA came from roughly 0.45 ug total RNA, primed with a constant-region primer. Three-round nested multiplex PCR performed with slightly modified ARM-PCR produced the TCR beta libraries. TRBV1-TRBV30 forward primers and a C-beta reverse primer were used in the first two PCR rounds, which each ran for about 10 cycles. TCRdb reprocessed the multiplex PCR reads via MiXCR and lists one record per CDR3 protein. The table lists 150,000 to 200,000 distinct CDR3 sequences, over 45% of them singletons, with roughly 76% in the top ten. The source of the blood RNA was unsorted whole blood, and germline DNA was extracted as well. Sequencing was carried out using peripheral blood. The receptors stem from a man between 40 and 49 years old with primary liver carcinoma and hepatitis B virus infection.

The chain uses TRBV6-6 and TRBJ1-1; D is possibly TRBD1 (6 bases). The germline V gene has CDR1 MNHNY and CDR2 SVGAGI (reference sequence). There are 15 residues in the CDR3. Trimming took 0 bases from V and 6 from J, leaving 14 bases between them. CDR3 nucleotides: TGTGCCAGCAGTTACTCCACAGGGAGTAACCCTGAAGCTTTCTTT. Protein sequence: CASSYSTGSNPEAFF.

The CDR3 region has the DNA TGTGCCAGCAGCCAAGGGTTAGGGGCAACTAATGAAAAACTGTTTTTT. Protein sequence: CASSQGLGATNEKLFF. The J gene is TRBJ1-4, the V gene TRBV4-2; tentatively, D is TRBD1 (5 bases). Looked up from germline, CDR1 is LGHNA and CDR2 is YNFKEQ. Trimming pared 1 base from V and 0 bases from J, leaving 9 bases between. The length of the CDR3 is 16 residues.

CDR3 sequence: CASGYRDIPQETQYF. The CDR3 DNA follows: TGCGCCAGCGGCTACCGGGACATACCTCAAGAGACCCAGTACTTC. The gene calls are TRBV4-1 and TRBJ2-5, with D possibly TRBD1 on 6 matching bases. Germline CDR1 and CDR2: MGHRA and YSYEKL. V was shortened by 8 bases and J by 2 bases, with 18 bases between the two germline ends. The CDR3 length is 15 residues.

V is TRBV30 and J is TRBJ2-1; 9 positions agree with TRBD2. The CDR3 runs to 15 residues. With V trimmed by 0 bases and J by 6 bases, 6 bases remained unmatched. The germline gives CDR1 GTSNPN, CDR2 SVGIG (reference sequence). CDR3 region: CAWSVVGGRANEQFF. The CDR3 nucleotides are TGTGCCTGGAGTGTCGTCGGCGGGAGGGCCAATGAGCAGTTCTTC.

Concerning this clonotype: One base away lies a much larger clone, so this may be a sequencing read error. CDR3 protein: CSVVGVTATDTQYF. CDR3 bases: TGCAGCGTCGTTGGGGTGACCGCTACTGATACGCAGTATTTT. The rearrangement uses TRBV29-1 and TRBJ2-3; D ambiguous. CDR3 length: 14 residues. With 6 bases removed from V and 6 bases from J, the gap between germline ends came to 19 bases. CDR1 is SQVTM, CDR2 ANQGSEA, per germline.

Concerning this clonotype itself: At one boundary the junction diverges from the germline segment, which might be a read error. The J gene is TRBJ2-7, the V gene TRBV11-2, with a possible D match to TRBD1 (6 bases). The CDR3 has 12 amino acids. Germline CDR1 SGHAT, CDR2 FQNNGV. The CDR3 DNA follows: TGTGTCAGCAGCTTAGGGGGCTACGAGCAGTACTTC. It translates to CVSSLGGYEQYF.

Concerning this clonotype itself: A much larger clone is a single base away; this may be a read error. The CDR3 reads CASSYRFQEAQYF. For the CDR3, the DNA is TGTGCCAGCAGTTACAGGTTCCAAGAGGCCCAGTACTTC. This chain uses TRBV6-5 with TRBJ2-5; D remains unclear. The germline gives CDR1 MNHEY, CDR2 SVGAGI. This CDR3 spans 13 amino acids.

The chain uses TRBV5-4 and TRBJ2-3, with D possibly TRBD2 on 6 matching bases. CDR1 is SGHNT, CDR2 YYREEE, per germline (reference sequence). This CDR3 is 16 amino acids long. V lost 0 bases and J 5 bases, leaving 16 bases between the germline ends. CDR3 sequence reads: CASSLVGRRFGDTQYF. The CDR3, as DNA: TGTGCCAGCAGCTTGGTCGGGAGAAGGTTTGGAGATACGCAGTATTTT.

About this clonotype itself: An end of the junction differs from the germline gene, which may be a read error. V and J are TRBV6-1 and TRBJ2-1; D is perhaps TRBD2 (5 bases). The CDR3 runs 13 residues. Germline CDR1 MNHNS, CDR2 SASEGT. The CDR3 DNA reads TGTGCCAGCAGTGAAGTGGGAGTCGATGAGCGGTTCTTC. Protein product: CASSEVGVDERFF.

This clonotype was observed a single time. This may arise from a read error, as a much more abundant clone is one base away. As the CDR3 is not closed by the conserved phenylalanine or tryptophan, this likely results from a read error. The V call is TRBV29-1, the J call TRBJ2-1; 9 bases match TRBD2. J lost 6 bases, V lost 0 bases, and 3 bases had no gene match. Germline loops: CDR1 SQVTM, CDR2 ANQGSEA. The CDR3 totals 14 residues. The CDR3 sequence is CSVEELAGLNEQFL. The CDR3 coding sequence is TGCAGCGTTGAAGAACTAGCGGGCCTCAATGAGCAGTTCCTC.

This sequence joins TRBV12-3 or TRBV12-4 and TRBJ1-1; possible D gene TRBD1, 5 bases. The CDR3 contains 14 residues. With 1 base removed from V and 3 bases from J, the gap between germline ends came to 9 bases. This chain's CDR3 is CASSLGGAHTEAFF. The CDR3 region has the DNA TGTGCCAGCAGTTTAGGAGGGGCACACACTGAAGCTTTCTTT.